These 5 T cell receptor beta chains came from one sample sequenced in a study of cytomegalovirus exposure and HLA in healthy donors. PCR primers comprised 60 Vbeta and 13 Jbeta primers. Here immunoSEQ multiplex PCR was the method, and the copy in TCRdb shows in-frame clones only, minus some. The sample has some 150,000 clones, and its top ten clones hold over 2%. The material sequenced was PBMCs. All receptors come from a young woman in good health and CMV-seronegative.

This chain links TRBV6-1 with TRBJ1-6, with D tentatively TRBD1 (6 bases). Germline V gene sequence: CDR1 MNHNS, CDR2 SASEGT. The CDR3 has 14 residues. Between the trimmed V and J ends, which lost 1 base and 9 bases, there was a span of 10 bases. The CDR3 loop reads CASSEDRESSPLHF. The CDR3 DNA sequence: TGTGCCAGCAGTGAAGACAGGGAAAGTTCACCCCTCCACTTT.

The chain carries TRBV29-1 and TRBJ2-1, with a possible D match to TRBD2 (6 bases). Germline V gives CDR1 SQVTM, CDR2 ANQGSEA. The CDR3 runs to 13 residues. CDR3 protein: CTTLYEEGNEQFF. The CDR3 region has the DNA TGCACGACCCTCTACGAGGAGGGGAATGAGCAGTTCTTC.

The chain has TRBV11-2 and TRBJ2-2; 12 bases are shared with TRBD2. Germline CDR1 SGHAT, CDR2 FQNNGV. The CDR3 spans 16 residues. Trimming cost V 5 bases and J 10 bases; bases outside gene matches: 11. The CDR3 here is CASSQTGLAGREELFF. CDR3 nucleotides: TGTGCCAGCAGCCAGACGGGACTAGCGGGCAGGGAGGAGCTGTTTTTT.

The CDR3 nucleotides are TGCACCAGCAGCCAAGGGACAGGGAACACTGAAGCTTTCTTT. It yields the protein CTSSQGTGNTEAFF. J is TRBJ1-1 and V is TRBV1; the table gives TRBD1 as D, unverified against the DNA. TRBV1 is described as a pseudogene. CDR3 length: 14 amino acids.

The chain couples TRBV27 to TRBJ2-2, with D possibly matching TRBD2 (5 bases). CDR3 length equals 17 residues. Looked up from germline, CDR1 is MNHEY and CDR2 is SMNVEV (reference sequence). The V and J ends lost 5 bases and 1 base respectively, with 17 bases between them. The CDR3 DNA is TGTGCCAGCAGTAATAATTCGGGGTCTAGGAACACCGGGGAGCTGTTTTTT. This codes for CASSNNSGSRNTGELFF.